The 14 T cell receptor beta chains reported below all come from one sample, sequenced in a study of OX40 agonist ivuxolimab in advanced cancers. Data came from immunoSEQ multiplex PCR; TCRdb stores just in-frame clones and leaves some out. The repertoire holds about 69,000 clones, 90% seen once, with roughly a tenth in the top ten. The sequencing here drew on CD4+ or CD8+ T cells sorted from blood, taken in a trial of the OX40 agonist ivuxolimab. Receptor source: an adult with an advanced solid tumor such as melanoma, head and neck, liver or kidney cancer.

This sequence joins TRBV19 and TRBJ1-4, with TRBD1 matching over 7 bases. Looked up from germline, CDR1 is LNHDA and CDR2 is SQIVND (reference sequence). This CDR3 region has 16 residues. V lost 3 bases to trimming and J lost 3 bases; unmatched junction nucleotides: 7. CDR3 sequence (DNA): TGTGCCAGTAGTATCCCGGGACAGACGGCTAATGAAAAACTGTTTTTT. Its protein is CASSIPGQTANEKLFF.

The rearrangement joins TRBV4-2 to TRBJ2-3; 9 bases fit TRBD1. The CDR3 has 15 amino acids. J gave up 1 base and V 4 bases, and 3 bases lay outside the gene matches. CDR1 is LGHNA, CDR2 YNFKEQ, per germline. As DNA, the CDR3 is TGTGCCAGCAGCCTTGACAGGGGGGGCACAGATACGCAGTATTTT. It codes for CASSLDRGGTDTQYF.

The chain couples TRBV6-4 to TRBJ2-6; D ambiguous. CDR3 length equals 14 residues. The V gene lost 5 bases and the J gene lost 4 bases, with 9 bases spanning the gap. Germline assignment: CDR1 MRHNA and CDR2 SNTAGT. The CDR3 here is CASSTQLGANVLTF. The CDR3 DNA follows: TGTGCCAGCAGTACCCAGTTAGGGGCCAACGTCCTGACTTTC.

This chain connects TRBV19 to TRBJ2-7; D remains unclear. This CDR3 comprises 14 residues. The ends were cut back, 0 bases at V and 0 bases at J, with 6 bases in the middle. Germline V gene lookup returns CDR1 LNHDA and CDR2 SQIVND (reference sequence). CDR3 loop: CASSIDHSSYEQYF. CDR3 DNA sequence: TGTGCCAGTAGTATAGATCACTCCTCCTACGAGCAGTACTTC. The full variable domain, completed using reference TRBV19 and TRBJ2-7, is DGGITQSPKYLFRKEGQNVTLSCEQNLNHDAMYWYRQDPGQGLRLIYYSQIVNDFQKGDIAEGYSVSREKKESFPLTVTSAQKNPTAFYLCASSIDHSSYEQYFGPGTRLTVT.

The V call is TRBV5-4, the J call TRBJ1-5; D uncertain. Germline lookup yields CDR1 SGHNT and CDR2 YYREEE (reference sequence). The CDR3 has 13 amino acids. Trimming left V 5 bases short and J 0 bases short, with 6 bases between. The CDR3 DNA sequence: TGTGCCAGCAGACCTTATAGCAATCAGCCCCAGCATTTT. Its protein is CASRPYSNQPQHF.

This clone has only a few counts. The chain recombines TRBV7-3 with TRBJ2-1; 11 bases align to TRBD2. CDR1 and CDR2 (germline): SGHTA, FQGTGA. The CDR3 is 15 residues long. With 5 bases clipped from V and 4 bases from J, the junction kept 4 bases outside the gene matches. CDR3 bases: TGTGCCAGCAGCGCTGGGACTAGCGGTTACAATGAGCAGTTCTTC. The encoded protein is CASSAGTSGYNEQFF. The full variable domain, its missing parts supplied by reference TRBV7-3 and TRBJ2-1, is GAGVSQTPSNKVTEKGKYVELRCDPISGHTALYWYRQSLGQGPEFLIYFQGTGAADDSGLPNDRFFAVRPEGSVSTLKIQRTERGDSAVYLCASSAGTSGYNEQFFGPGTRLTVL.

The chain employs TRBV7-9 and TRBJ1-3; 7 bases fit TRBD1. V lost 4 bases, J lost 2 bases, and 2 bases stayed unmatched. The CDR3 is 14 residues long. Per the germline V gene, CDR1 is SEHNR and CDR2 is FQNEAQ (reference sequence). The DNA for the CDR3 is TGTGCCAGCAGCTCGACAGGGCCTGGAAACACCATATATTTT. Protein product: CASSSTGPGNTIYF. The variable domain in full, completed from reference TRBV7-9 and TRBJ1-3, reads DTGVSQNPRHKITKRGQNVTFRCDPISEHNRLYWYRQTLGQGPEFLTYFQNEAQLEKSRLLSDRFSAERPKGSFSTLEIQRTEQGDSAMYLCASSSTGPGNTIYFGEGSWLTVV.

CDR3 protein: CASSEYKVHTQYF. Written as DNA, the CDR3 is TGTGCCAGCAGTGAATATAAGGTTCATACGCAGTATTTT. This sequence joins TRBV25-1 and TRBJ2-3; D is ambiguous. CDR1 is MGHDK and CDR2 is SYGVNS in the germline V gene. V lost 0 bases to trimming and J lost 7 bases, with 8 bases between them. The CDR3 runs to 13 residues.

The J gene is TRBJ1-3, the V gene TRBV6-6; 9 positions agree with TRBD1. V trimming: 6 bases; J trimming: 4 bases; junction bases outside the gene matches: 7. Per the germline V gene, CDR1 is MNHNY and CDR2 is SVGAGI (reference sequence). There are 15 residues in the CDR3. The DNA for the CDR3 is TGTGCCAGCAGACCGACAGGGGGAATAGGAAACACCATATATTTT. Protein: CASRPTGGIGNTIYF.

This clone has more than one count but fewer than ten. The chain links TRBV28 to TRBJ1-2; D remains ambiguous. The CDR3 is 13 residues long. The V end lost 2 bases, the J end lost 9 bases, and 13 bases lay between the germline ends. Germline CDR1 is MDHEN and CDR2 is SYDVKM. The CDR3 protein is CASSLNWGVSYTF. For the CDR3, the DNA is TGTGCCAGCAGTTTAAATTGGGGTGTGAGCTACACCTTC.

In this sample, this clone turned up a few times. The V and J genes are TRBV5-1 and TRBJ2-2; a weak D match, TRBD2 (5 bases). Trimming stripped 2 bases from V and 1 base from J, with 12 bases between. Germline CDR1 and CDR2: SGHRS and YFSETQ. The CDR3 spans 16 residues. CDR3 DNA sequence: TGCGCCAGCAGCTTTGGGTCAAGCGGGAACACCGGGGAGCTGTTTTTT. It encodes CASSFGSSGNTGELFF. Filled out from reference TRBV5-1 and TRBJ2-2, the complete variable domain reads KAGVTQTPRYLIKTRGQQVTLSCSPISGHRSVSWYQQTPGQGLQFLFEYFSETQRNKGNFPGRFSGRQFSNSRSEMNVSTLELGDSALYLCASSFGSSGNTGELFFGEGSRLTVL.

The chain links TRBV19 to TRBJ1-2, with D tentatively TRBD1 (5 bases). Germline CDR1 LNHDA, CDR2 SQIVND (reference sequence). The CDR3 spans 12 residues. Deletions cut 5 bases from V and 8 bases from J, with 12 bases between. CDR3 amino acids: CASSASGWGYTF. CDR3 DNA: TGTGCCAGTAGTGCCTCAGGGTGGGGCTACACCTTC. The full variable domain, its missing parts supplied by reference TRBV19 and TRBJ1-2, is DGGITQSPKYLFRKEGQNVTLSCEQNLNHDAMYWYRQDPGQGLRLIYYSQIVNDFQKGDIAEGYSVSREKKESFPLTVTSAQKNPTAFYLCASSASGWGYTFGSGTRLTVV.

This chain links TRBV27 with TRBJ2-1, with D unresolved. Trimming pared 1 base from V and 7 bases from J, leaving 20 bases between. CDR3 length: 17 amino acids. Per the germline V gene, CDR1 is MNHEY and CDR2 is SMNVEV (reference sequence). In DNA form, the CDR3 reads TGTGCCAGCAGTTTATTTTTCGGGCAGGAGCAACTAAATGAGCAGTTCTTC. This gives the protein CASSLFFGQEQLNEQFF.

This clone was observed a handful of times. The chain uses TRBV19 and TRBJ2-1; D is perhaps TRBD1 (5 bases). The CDR3 is made up of 13 amino acids. The V end lost 7 bases, the J end lost 7 bases, and 14 bases lay between the germline ends. Germline V gene data show CDR1 as LNHDA and CDR2 as SQIVND (reference sequence). CDR3 amino acids: CASKAPKGNEQFF. In DNA, the CDR3 is TGTGCCAGTAAGGCGCCTAAGGGGAATGAGCAGTTCTTC. Supplemented by reference TRBV19 and TRBJ2-1, the full variable domain reads DGGITQSPKYLFRKEGQNVTLSCEQNLNHDAMYWYRQDPGQGLRLIYYSQIVNDFQKGDIAEGYSVSREKKESFPLTVTSAQKNPTAFYLCASKAPKGNEQFFGPGTRLTVL.